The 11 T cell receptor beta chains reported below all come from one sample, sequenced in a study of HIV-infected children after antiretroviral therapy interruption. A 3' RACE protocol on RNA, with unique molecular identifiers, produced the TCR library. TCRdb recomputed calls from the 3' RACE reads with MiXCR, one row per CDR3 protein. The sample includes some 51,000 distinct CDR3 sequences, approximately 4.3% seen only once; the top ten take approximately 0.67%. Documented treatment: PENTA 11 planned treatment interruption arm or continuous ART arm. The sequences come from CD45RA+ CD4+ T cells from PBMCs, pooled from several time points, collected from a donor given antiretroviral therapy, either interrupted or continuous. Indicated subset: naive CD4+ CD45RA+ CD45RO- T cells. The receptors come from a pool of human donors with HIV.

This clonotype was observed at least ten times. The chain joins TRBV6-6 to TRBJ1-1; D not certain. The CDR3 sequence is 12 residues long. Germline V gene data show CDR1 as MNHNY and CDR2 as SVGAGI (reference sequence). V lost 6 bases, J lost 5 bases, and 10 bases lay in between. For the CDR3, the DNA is TGTGCCAGCAGCTTATATGGGACTGAAGCTTTCTTT. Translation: CASSLYGTEAFF.

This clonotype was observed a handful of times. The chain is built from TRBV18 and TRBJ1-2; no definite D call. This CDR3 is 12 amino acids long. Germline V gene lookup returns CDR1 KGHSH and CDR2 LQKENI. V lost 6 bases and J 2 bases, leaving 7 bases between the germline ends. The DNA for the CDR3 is TGTGCCAGCTCGGACGGGAACTATGGCTACACCTTC. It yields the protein CASSDGNYGYTF. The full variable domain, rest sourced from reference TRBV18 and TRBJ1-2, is NAGVMQNPRHLVRRRGQEARLRCSPMKGHSHVYWYRQLPEEGLKFMVYLQKENIIDESGMPKERFSAEFPKEGPSILRIQQVVRGDSAAYFCASSDGNYGYTFGSGTRLTVV.

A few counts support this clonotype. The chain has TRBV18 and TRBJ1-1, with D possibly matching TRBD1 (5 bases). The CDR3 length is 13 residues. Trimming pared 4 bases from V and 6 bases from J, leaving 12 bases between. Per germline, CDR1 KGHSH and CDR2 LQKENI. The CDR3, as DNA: TGTGCCAGCTCACGAAGTCAGGGCGCTGAAGCTTTCTTT. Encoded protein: CASSRSQGAEAFF.

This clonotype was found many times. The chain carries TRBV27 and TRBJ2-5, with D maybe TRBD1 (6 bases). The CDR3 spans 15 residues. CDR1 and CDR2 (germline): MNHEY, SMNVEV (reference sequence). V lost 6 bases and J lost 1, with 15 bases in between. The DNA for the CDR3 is TGTGCCAGCAGCCGCACTTGGACAGCCCAAGAGACCCAGTACTTC. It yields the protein CASSRTWTAQETQYF.

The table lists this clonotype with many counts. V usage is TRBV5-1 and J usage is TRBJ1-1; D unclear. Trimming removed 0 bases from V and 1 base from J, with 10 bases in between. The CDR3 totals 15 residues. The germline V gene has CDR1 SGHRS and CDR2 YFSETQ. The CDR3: CASSLARGGNTEAFF. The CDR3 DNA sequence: TGCGCCAGCAGCTTGGCGCGGGGAGGGAACACTGAAGCTTTCTTT.

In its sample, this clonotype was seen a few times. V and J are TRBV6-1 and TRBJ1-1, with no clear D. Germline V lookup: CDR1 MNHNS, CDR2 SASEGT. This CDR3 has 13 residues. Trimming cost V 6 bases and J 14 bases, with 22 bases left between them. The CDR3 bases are TGTGCCAGCAGGCCCGAGGCGGACGGGCGGTGGTTCTTT. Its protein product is CASRPEADGRWFF.

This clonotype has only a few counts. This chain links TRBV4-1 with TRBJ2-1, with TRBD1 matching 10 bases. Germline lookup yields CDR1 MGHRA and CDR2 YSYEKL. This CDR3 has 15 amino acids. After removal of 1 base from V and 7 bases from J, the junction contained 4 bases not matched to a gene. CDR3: CASSQAGTGANEQFF. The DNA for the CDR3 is TGCGCCAGCAGCCAAGCGGGGACAGGGGCGAATGAGCAGTTCTTC.

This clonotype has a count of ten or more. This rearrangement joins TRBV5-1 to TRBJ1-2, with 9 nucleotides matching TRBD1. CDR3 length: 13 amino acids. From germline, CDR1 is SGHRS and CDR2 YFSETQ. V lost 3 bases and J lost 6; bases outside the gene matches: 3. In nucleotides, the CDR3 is TGCGCCAGCAGCTCCGGGACAGGGAATGGCTACACCTTC. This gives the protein CASSSGTGNGYTF. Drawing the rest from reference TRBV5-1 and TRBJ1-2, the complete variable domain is KAGVTQTPRYLIKTRGQQVTLSCSPISGHRSVSWYQQTPGQGLQFLFEYFSETQRNKGNFPGRFSGRQFSNSRSEMNVSTLELGDSALYLCASSSGTGNGYTFGSGTRLTVV.

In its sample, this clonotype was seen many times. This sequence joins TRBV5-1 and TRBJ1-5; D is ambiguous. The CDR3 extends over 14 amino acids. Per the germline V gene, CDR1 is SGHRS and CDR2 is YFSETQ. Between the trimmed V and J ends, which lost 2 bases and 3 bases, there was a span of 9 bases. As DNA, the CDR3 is TGCGCCAGCAGCTTCGGGGTAGACAATCAGCCCCAGCATTTT. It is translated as CASSFGVDNQPQHF.

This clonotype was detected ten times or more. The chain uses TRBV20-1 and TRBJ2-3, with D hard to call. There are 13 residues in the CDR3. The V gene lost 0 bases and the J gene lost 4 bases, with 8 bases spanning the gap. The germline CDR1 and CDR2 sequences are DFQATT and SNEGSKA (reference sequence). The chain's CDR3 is CSARDQSSDTQYF. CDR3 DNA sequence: TGCAGTGCTAGAGATCAGTCCTCAGATACGCAGTATTTT.

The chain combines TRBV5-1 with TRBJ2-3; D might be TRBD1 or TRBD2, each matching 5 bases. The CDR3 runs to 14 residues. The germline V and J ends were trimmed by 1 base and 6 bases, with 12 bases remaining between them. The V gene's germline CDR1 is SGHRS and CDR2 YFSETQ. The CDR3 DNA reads TGCGCCAGCAGCTTGATTGTAGGGACGGATACGCAGTATTTT. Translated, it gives CASSLIVGTDTQYF.